The 9 T cell receptor beta chains below come from one sample, sequenced in a study of a mutant IDH1 vaccine in newly diagnosed glioma. Some clones are missing from TCRdb's copy, which holds only in-frame ones; the method was immunoSEQ multiplex PCR. The data show about 120,000 clones, roughly 90% seen once. The time point is: week 11, during vaccination. Every vaccine dose comprised 300 ug of mutant IDH1 20-mer peptide plus topical imiquimod. Their antigens are not known. The material was PBMCs, obtained from a glioma patient whose treatment included an IDH1 peptide vaccine. These receptors were obtained from a woman between 50 and 59 years old with glioma.

V gene TRBV6-1 combines with J gene TRBJ2-3; a weak D match, TRBD2 (5 bases). The CDR3 length is 13 residues. Trimming cost V 8 bases and J 2 bases, with 11 bases left between them. CDR1 is MNHNS, CDR2 SASEGT, per germline. The CDR3 spells CASGGSLTDTQYF. CDR3 in DNA: TGTGCCAGCGGAGGCAGCCTCACAGATACGCAGTATTTT.

The rearrangement links TRBV5-6 to TRBJ2-7, with 8 bases aligning to TRBD2. The CDR3 consists of 13 residues. Per the germline V gene, CDR1 is SGHDT and CDR2 is YYEEEE. V was clipped by 0 bases and J by 7 bases; unmatched bases: 3. CDR3 in DNA: TGTGCCAGCAGCTTGGCCCTAGCGGGTGAGCAGTACTTC. Encoded protein: CASSLALAGEQYF.

The chain couples TRBV5-4 to TRBJ1-2; TRBD1 is a possible D gene (6 bases). CDR1 SGHNT and CDR2 YYREEE come from the germline V gene (reference sequence). CDR3 length: 14 amino acids. V shed 3 bases and J shed 4 bases, with 13 bases lying between them. The CDR3 loop reads CASSSDRLPYGYTF. The CDR3 DNA sequence: TGTGCCAGCAGCTCGGACAGACTGCCCTATGGCTACACCTTC.

The V and J genes are TRBV6-5 and TRBJ2-2, with D maybe TRBD2 (6 bases). The germline V gene has CDR1 MNHEY and CDR2 SVGAGI. The germline V and J ends were trimmed by 7 bases and 6 bases, with 18 bases remaining between them. CDR3 size: 15 residues. CDR3 protein: CASKVGGIISGELFF. The CDR3 DNA sequence: TGTGCCAGCAAGGTGGGGGGTATAATATCCGGGGAGCTGTTTTTT.

V usage is TRBV7-9 and J usage is TRBJ1-1; D remains unclear. The CDR3 spans 13 residues. V dropped 1 base and J dropped 10 bases, with 13 bases sitting between them. In germline, CDR1 is SEHNR, CDR2 FQNEAQ (reference sequence). DNA of the CDR3: TGTGCCAGCAGCTTAGAGATCGGGCCGGTAGCTTTCTTT. It codes for CASSLEIGPVAFF.

This clone was seen only a few times. The chain uses TRBV2 and TRBJ2-3, with D possibly matching TRBD2 (5 bases). CDR3 length equals 14 residues. Germline CDR1 SNHLY, CDR2 FYNNEI. V shed 8 bases and J shed 6 bases, with 18 bases lying between them. In nucleotides, the CDR3 is TGTGCCAGCCGAGTCCGGGGTGCTCTGGATACGCAGTATTTT. Its translation is CASRVRGALDTQYF.

This chain joins TRBV5-1 and TRBJ2-1, with D maybe TRBD2 (5 bases). The V gene lost 2 bases and the J gene lost 0 bases, with 12 bases spanning the gap. The germline CDR1 and CDR2 sequences are SGHRS and YFSETQ. CDR3 length equals 16 residues. The CDR3 DNA sequence: TGCGCCAGCAGCTTCCGGAGAAGCGGCTCCTACAATGAGCAGTTCTTC. Amino acid sequence: CASSFRRSGSYNEQFF. Together with reference TRBV5-1 and TRBJ2-1, the CDR3 gives the full variable domain: KAGVTQTPRYLIKTRGQQVTLSCSPISGHRSVSWYQQTPGQGLQFLFEYFSETQRNKGNFPGRFSGRQFSNSRSEMNVSTLELGDSALYLCASSFRRSGSYNEQFFGPGTRLTVL.

The V and J genes are TRBV12-2 and TRBJ1-5. TRBV12-2 is given as a pseudogene. There are 15 residues in the CDR3. The CDR3 sequence: CASRGGGVSNQPQHF. The CDR3 DNA follows: TGTGCAAGTCGCGGCGGGGGAGTAAGCAATCAGCCCCAGCATTTT.

The J gene is TRBJ2-3, the V gene TRBV9; tentatively, D is TRBD1 or TRBD2 (5 bases each). CDR1 SGDLS and CDR2 YYNGEE come from the germline V gene. Trimming pared 4 bases from V and 0 bases from J, leaving 9 bases between. The CDR3 is 14 amino acids. This chain's CDR3 is CASSPGGSTDTQYF. The CDR3, as DNA: TGTGCCAGCAGCCCTGGGGGAAGCACAGATACGCAGTATTTT.